This T cell receptor (beta chain) originates from a study of T-cell reconstitution after alpha-beta-depleted transplantation in children. Study findings and constraints: High day-60 TCRbeta diversity in some patients came from surviving recipient T cells and thymic progenitors. Reportedly, only several hundred clones from non-depleted graft cells drove alpha-beta T-cell counts at about two months.

Germline V CDR1 and CDR2: KGHDR, SFDVKD. The CDR3 totals 18 residues. Trimming took 7 bases from V and 3 from J, leaving 23 bases between them. With respect to this clonotype: Antigen: not known.

Unique molecular identifiers were incorporated during preparation of the TCRbeta library. MiXCR, applied by TCRdb to the PCR reads, yields one record per CDR3 protein. The data hold a few hundred thousand distinct CDR3 sequences, with roughly 27% observed a single time. V gene TRBV24-1 combines with J gene TRBJ2-2; tentatively, D is TRBD2 (6 bases). This TCR derives from a boy in the first two years of life with Wiskott-Aldrich syndrome, due to receive a stem cell transplant. Specimen: PBMCs, collected before TCRalphabeta/CD19-depleted stem cell transplant. As DNA, the CDR3 is TGTGCCACCAGCCGCGGACTAACCTTCAGACCAGACACCGGGGAGCTGTTTTTT. As protein: CATSRGLTFRPDTGELFF.